The clone carrying this T cell receptor beta chain was found once. The assay was immunoSEQ multiplex PCR, and TCRdb's table has in-frame clones only and misses some. Among about 270,000 clones listed, approximately 90% were seen once. Everyone who took part was roughly 18 to 89 years old, and they came from 24 US areas. These data belong to a study of blood T cell repertoires in COVID-19. About the study: The study drew acute and convalescent COVID-19 samples from the United States, Italy and Spain.

Source material: PBMCs or T cells enriched from blood (not recorded which). The source is a woman between 25 and 40 years old with acute COVID-19.

The CDR3 region has the DNA TGTGCCAGCAGCATCCGGGAGGAATCCTACGAGCAGTACTTC. This gives the protein CASSIREESYEQYF. The chain uses TRBV2 and TRBJ2-7, with 7 positions matching TRBD2. Germline loops: CDR1 SNHLY, CDR2 FYNNEI. This CDR3 comprises 14 residues. With 6 bases clipped from V and 1 base from J, the junction kept 6 bases outside the gene matches.